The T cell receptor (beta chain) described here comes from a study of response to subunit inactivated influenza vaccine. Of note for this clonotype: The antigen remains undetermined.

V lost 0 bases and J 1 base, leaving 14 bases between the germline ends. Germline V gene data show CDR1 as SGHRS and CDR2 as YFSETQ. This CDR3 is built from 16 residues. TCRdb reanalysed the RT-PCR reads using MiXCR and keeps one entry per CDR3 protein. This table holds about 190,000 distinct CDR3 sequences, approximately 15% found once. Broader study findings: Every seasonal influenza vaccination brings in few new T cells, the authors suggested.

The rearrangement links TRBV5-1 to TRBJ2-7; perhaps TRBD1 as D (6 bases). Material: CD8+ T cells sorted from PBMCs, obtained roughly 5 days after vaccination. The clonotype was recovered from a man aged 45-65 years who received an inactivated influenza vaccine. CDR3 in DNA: TGCGCCAGCAGCTTGGCCCCCGTGGACAGTTCCTACGAGCAGTACTTC. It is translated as CASSLAPVDSSYEQYF.